Ten or more counts support the clone carrying this TCR beta chain. What it binds is not known. The data were obtained in a study of identical twins. Each donor (without exception) was a healthy Caucasian. A universal primer site was added by template switching, and unique molecular identifiers were carried by the cDNA. TCRdb reprocessed the 5' RACE reads via MiXCR and lists one record per CDR3 protein. The repertoire consists of around 490,000 distinct CDR3 sequences, with 13% to 15% occurring once and the leading ten covering around 0.98%. This CDR3 is built from 17 residues. The V gene end was trimmed by 6 bases and the J gene end by 0 bases; junction bases not matched to a gene: 9. From germline, CDR1 is DFQATT and CDR2 SNEGSKA (reference sequence). Points from the study as a whole: Invariant MAIT and iNKT cells may have partly biased zero-insertion analyses. Reduced insertions were recorded for abundant cord blood beta clonotypes, with no such pattern in memory repertoires.

These data also formed part of another study, on yellow fever vaccine responses in identical twins.

Input material: CD4+ T cells sorted from blood. This sequence was found in a woman aged 18-30 years in good health. The rearrangement joins TRBV20-1 to TRBJ2-6; 9 nucleotides align to TRBD1. CDR3 amino acids: CSAWSDRGSSGANVLTF. The CDR3 bases are TGCAGTGCCTGGTCGGACAGGGGTAGCTCTGGGGCCAACGTCCTGACTTTC.